Listed below are T cell receptor beta chains from one sample, sequenced in a study of T-cell reconstitution after alpha-beta-depleted transplantation in children. MiXCR, run by TCRdb on the PCR reads, gives a single entry per CDR3 protein. This repertoire shows hundreds of thousands of distinct CDR3 sequences, over 10% found once; its top ten account for 0.79%. The sequencing used PBMCs, collected before TCRalphabeta/CD19-depleted stem cell transplant. These receptors were taken from a girl aged 2-10 years with congenital amegakaryocytic thrombocytopenia, due to receive a stem cell transplant. Each CDR3 is given with its conserved first and last residue. A D gene is named only where the DNA matches it firmly. Clone size is not always given. Where it is, it says once, few, many or a class for expanded clones.

cdr3_aa cdr3_nt v_call d_call clone_size j_call
CASSTRTSGAQETQYF TGTGCCAGCAGCACACGGACTAGCGGGGCTCAAGAGACCCAGTACTTC TRBV7-8 TRBD2 few TRBJ2-5
CAISGGQTRNAGELFF TGTGCCATCAGTGGCGGACAAACGAGGAACGCCGGGGAGCTGTTTTTT TRBV10-3 NA many TRBJ2-2
CASSPSTGNPYEQYF TGCGCCAGCAGCCCTTCGACAGGGAACCCATACGAGCAGTACTTC TRBV5-1 TRBD1 many TRBJ2-7
CSARGTTQETQYF TGCAGTGCTAGGGGGACTACCCAAGAGACCCAGTACTTC TRBV20-1 TRBD2 NA TRBJ2-5
CASSHRDRYYEQYF TGTGCCAGCAGCCACCGGGACAGATACTACGAGCAGTACTTC TRBV7-9 TRBD1 few TRBJ2-7
CASSPNRERIYTGELFF TGTGCCAGCAGCCCTAATAGGGAGCGCATTTACACCGGGGAGCTGTTTTTT TRBV12-3/TRBV12-4 NA NA TRBJ2-2
CASSLERAGGWTGELFF TGCGCCAGCAGCTTGGAACGGGCGGGAGGATGGACCGGGGAGCTGTTTTTT TRBV5-1 TRBD2 NA TRBJ2-2
CASSLRQYSNQPQHF TGTGCCAGCAGCTTAAGACAGTATAGCAATCAGCCCCAGCATTTT TRBV7-8 NA few TRBJ1-5
CASSPPVGTRETQYF TGTGCCAGCTCACCACCGGTCGGGACTAGAGAGACCCAGTACTTC TRBV18 TRBD2 NA TRBJ2-5
CASSYGNSGRGTDTQYF TGTGCCAGCAGTTACGGGAATAGCGGGAGAGGCACAGATACGCAGTATTTT TRBV6-5 TRBD2 NA TRBJ2-3
CASSRGLAAVEQYF TGTGCCAGTAGTCGCGGACTAGCGGCCGTCGAGCAGTACTTC TRBV19 TRBD2 few TRBJ2-7
CASSSTGGHYEQYF TGTGCCAGCAGCTCCACAGGGGGCCACTACGAGCAGTACTTC TRBV5-6 TRBD1 NA TRBJ2-7
CSARDRLAGVSEQFF TGCAGTGCTAGAGATCGCCTAGCGGGAGTCTCTGAGCAGTTCTTC TRBV20-1 TRBD2 many TRBJ2-1
CSADLATDEQYF TGCAGTGCGGATCTAGCGACGGACGAGCAGTACTTC TRBV20-1 NA many TRBJ2-7
CASSQIEIASQFF TGCGCCAGCAGCCAGATCGAGATAGCGTCCCAGTTCTTC TRBV4-1 NA many TRBJ2-1
CASSATRDEQYF TGCGCCAGCAGCGCCACCAGGGACGAGCAGTACTTC TRBV5-1 NA NA TRBJ2-7
CASSQVRNTIYF TGTGCCAGCAGCCAAGTCCGGAACACCATATATTTT TRBV14 NA few TRBJ1-3
CASSLGAAPLF TGTGCCAGCAGTTTAGGGGCGGCCCCCCTCTTC TRBV12-3/TRBV12-4 NA few TRBJ2-1